A single sample is the source of the 5 T cell receptor beta chains below, sequenced in a study of regulatory T cells in long-lasting Graves disease. Arm-PCR of CDR3 regions with iRepertoire HTBI primers generated TCR beta libraries. TCRdb passed the multiplex PCR reads through MiXCR, listing each CDR3 protein once. This table has 400,000 to 500,000 distinct CDR3 sequences, about 22% appearing once. Time point indicated: persistent/refractory GD, antithyroid drugs over 5 years with positive TRAb. PBMCs provided the RNA from which the TCR library was made. Specimen: peripheral blood mononuclear cells (PBMCs), collected when the disease was refractory, from a patient treated with antithyroid drugs. The receptor source for this set is a female donor with Graves disease.

This sequence joins TRBV7-8 and TRBJ2-2, with 11 positions matching TRBD1. The CDR3 extends over 19 amino acids. Germline V CDR1 and CDR2: SGHVS, FQNEAQ. V gave up 2 bases and J gave up 4 bases; unmatched junction bases: 12. The CDR3: CASSLLTVFGTGGTGELFF. CDR3 DNA sequence: TGTGCCAGCAGCTTATTGACAGTTTTCGGGACAGGGGGCACCGGGGAGCTGTTTTTT.

This clonotype showed up just a few times. CDR3 loop: CASSQQGAGTDTQYF. Written as DNA, the CDR3 is TGTGCCAGCAGTCAACAGGGGGCAGGCACAGATACGCAGTATTTT. The chain combines TRBV6-1 with TRBJ2-3, with TRBD1 matching over 9 bases. Germline V gene sequence: CDR1 MNHNS, CDR2 SASEGT. The CDR3 has 15 amino acids. With V trimmed by 5 bases and J by 1 base, 4 bases remained unmatched.

This clonotype appeared many times. This chain links TRBV15 with TRBJ1-6; 7 bases line up with TRBD1. CDR3 size: 15 residues. With 0 bases clipped from V and 8 bases from J, the junction kept 4 bases outside the gene matches. Per germline, CDR1 LNHNV and CDR2 YYDKDF (reference sequence). The CDR3 nucleotides are TGTGCCACCAGCAGAGATCGGGACAGCTATTCACCCCTCCACTTT. As protein: CATSRDRDSYSPLHF.

This clonotype was recorded many times. The V call is TRBV6-1, the J call TRBJ1-1; D is uncertain. V shed 8 bases and J shed 5 bases, with 15 bases lying between them. The CDR3 totals 13 residues. Looked up from germline, CDR1 is MNHNS and CDR2 is SASEGT. CDR3 residues: CASSEGLPTEAFF. The CDR3 DNA reads TGTGCCAGCTCCGAAGGACTCCCTACTGAAGCTTTCTTT.

J is TRBJ2-7 and V is TRBV9; 8 bases match TRBD2. CDR3 length equals 16 residues. The J segment lost 1 base and the V segment lost 3 bases, leaving 9 bases of the junction unmatched. Germline V gene lookup returns CDR1 SGDLS and CDR2 YYNGEE. The CDR3 coding sequence is TGTGCCAGCAGCGAGGGTCCGGGACTAGAGTCCTACGAGCAGTACTTC. Amino acid sequence: CASSEGPGLESYEQYF.